This T cell receptor beta chain appears in the sequencing data of a study of cytomegalovirus exposure and HLA in healthy donors. Regarding the study as a whole: Researchers reported that a few CMV-associated chains were confirmed in vitro as CMV antigen-specific.

Regarding this clone: Its target is not known.

TCRdb's table, derived via immunoSEQ multiplex PCR, lists solely in-frame clones and lacks some. The sample includes about 220,000 clones, approximately 80% seen only once; the top ten take 11% to 15%. Germline V gene lookup returns CDR1 SQVTM and CDR2 ANQGSEA. The CDR3 is 12 amino acids. V lost 0 bases and J lost 13, with 15 bases in between. V usage is TRBV29-1 and J usage is TRBJ1-2; maybe TRBD1 (5 bases). Input material: PBMCs. This TCR was sampled from a woman under 40 in good health and CMV-seropositive. CDR3 sequence (DNA): TGCAGCGTTGAAGATATTGGGGCGGATTCCACCTTC. It codes for CSVEDIGADSTF.